These 9 T cell receptor beta chains were all obtained from the same sample, sequenced in a study of T cell responses to AZD1222 COVID-19 vaccine. Sequencing used immunoSEQ multiplex PCR; TCRdb keeps in-frame clones, though not all of them. The data show 120,000 or so clones, 75% to 90% seen once. Sample: peripheral blood, taken on day 0 of AZD1222 vaccination. The receptors were sampled from an adult in good health.

This clone was detected only a few times. The rearrangement links TRBV5-1 to TRBJ1-2; 9 bases align to TRBD1. The germline V gene encodes CDR1 SGHRS and CDR2 YFSETQ. V shed 4 bases and J 2 bases; nucleotides not matched to a gene: 9. The CDR3 has 16 amino acids. The CDR3 region is CASSNDGQGSNYGYTF. The CDR3 DNA reads TGCGCCAGCAGCAATGATGGACAGGGGTCCAACTATGGCTACACCTTC. Looking up the rest from reference TRBV5-1 and TRBJ1-2 gives the full variable domain: KAGVTQTPRYLIKTRGQQVTLSCSPISGHRSVSWYQQTPGQGLQFLFEYFSETQRNKGNFPGRFSGRQFSNSRSEMNVSTLELGDSALYLCASSNDGQGSNYGYTFGSGTRLTVV.

The chain couples TRBV30 to TRBJ2-5, with D hard to call. This CDR3 has 13 amino acids. V lost 3 bases and J lost 5, with 13 bases in between. Germline CDR1 GTSNPN, CDR2 SVGIG (reference sequence). DNA of the CDR3: TGTGCCTGGAGCACCGGCCCTGTGGAGACCCAGTACTTC. Its protein is CAWSTGPVETQYF.

V and J are TRBV3-1 (or the pseudogene TRBV3-2) and TRBJ1-2, with TRBD1 matching 10 bases. The CDR3 is made up of 15 amino acids. J lost 5 bases, V lost 4 bases, and 7 bases had no gene match. CDR1 LGHDT and CDR2 YNNKEL come from the germline V gene (reference sequence). CDR3: CASSPSGQGIYGYTF. The DNA for the CDR3 is TGTGCCAGCAGCCCTTCGGGACAGGGGATATATGGCTACACCTTC.

The chain uses TRBV5-1 and TRBJ1-6; 9 bases line up with TRBD1. Germline values: CDR1 SGHRS, CDR2 YFSETQ. The CDR3 consists of 14 residues. Trimming removed 2 bases from V and 9 bases from J; junction bases left unmatched: 3. Here the CDR3 DNA reads TGCGCCAGCAGCTTCGGACAGGGGAGTTCACCCCTCCACTTT. Translating it yields CASSFGQGSSPLHF.

The chain combines TRBV6-5 with TRBJ1-5; no firm D call. The germline CDR1 and CDR2 sequences are MNHEY and SVGAGI. Trimming removed 2 bases from V and 0 bases from J, with 2 bases in between. There are 13 residues in the CDR3. In DNA form, the CDR3 reads TGTGCCAGCAGTTACGATAGCAATCAGCCCCAGCATTTT. This gives the protein CASSYDSNQPQHF.

The chain uses TRBV3-1 (or the pseudogene TRBV3-2) and TRBJ2-2; D may correspond to TRBD1 or TRBD2 (5 bases each). The germline gives CDR1 LGHDT, CDR2 YNNKEL (reference sequence). This CDR3 spans 14 amino acids. Trimming shortened V by 6 bases and J by 3 bases, and 11 bases separated the two germline ends. For the CDR3, the DNA is TGTGCCAGCAGGGTTGGGACGGACACCGGGGAGCTGTTTTTT. The encoded protein is CASRVGTDTGELFF.

J is TRBJ2-3 and V is TRBV3-1 (or the pseudogene TRBV3-2), with D perhaps TRBD2 (6 bases). This CDR3 comprises 16 residues. V lost 4 bases, J lost 0 bases, and 14 bases lay in between. Germline CDR1 and CDR2: LGHDT and YNNKEL (reference sequence). The CDR3 region has the DNA TGTGCCAGCAGCCTCTGGGCGGGGACTAGCACAGATACGCAGTATTTT. It translates to CASSLWAGTSTDTQYF.

The chain combines TRBV30 with TRBJ1-2; tentative D call: TRBD1 (5 bases). Germline V CDR1 and CDR2: GTSNPN, SVGIG (reference sequence). V was shortened by 7 bases and J by 4 bases, with 19 bases between the two germline ends. CDR3 length equals 14 residues. The CDR3 sequence: CASSRDLVLYGYTF. Written as DNA, the CDR3 is TGTGCCTCCAGCAGGGACCTTGTGCTCTATGGCTACACCTTC.

This chain joins TRBV4-1 and TRBJ2-7; 10 bases line up with TRBD2. Germline CDR1 and CDR2: MGHRA and YSYEKL. This CDR3 comprises 17 residues. With V trimmed by 0 bases and J by 1 base, 6 bases remained unmatched. This CDR3 is CASSQDSELAGSYEQYF. DNA of the CDR3: TGCGCCAGCAGCCAAGATTCGGAACTAGCGGGATCCTACGAGCAGTACTTC.